These 18 T cell receptor beta chains were sequenced from one sample in a study of T cell repertoires in cytomegalovirus infection. In TCRdb, the reads were re-called with MiXCR into one record per CDR3 protein. The sample carries approximately 990,000 distinct CDR3 sequences, around 30% recorded once. These receptors' targets are unknown. Material: cultured CD8+ T cells from PBMCs, obtained from culture after CMV antigen stimulation. Source of these receptors: a human donor in good health (CMV status not recorded). Some clones in this sample may be carry-over from other donors' samples.

Concerning this clonotype: One end of the junction varies from germline; a read error may be responsible. This chain links TRBV11-2 with TRBJ1-1, with D tentatively TRBD1 (5 bases). The germline V gene encodes CDR1 SGHAT and CDR2 FQNNGV. The CDR3 is made up of 14 amino acids. The CDR3 bases are TGTGCCTGCAGCCTCGTGGGGCATAGCACTGAAGCTTTCTTT. This codes for CACSLVGHSTEAFF.

This clonotype showed up just a few times. The gene calls are TRBV10-3 and TRBJ1-2; 7 bases are shared with TRBD1. There are 15 residues in the CDR3. Germline V CDR1 and CDR2: ENHRY, SYGVKD. J was trimmed by 2 bases and V by 6 bases; bases with no gene match: 9. The CDR3 loop reads CAIRNWDSRNYGYTF. The CDR3 nucleotides are TGTGCCATCAGGAACTGGGACAGCCGGAACTATGGCTACACCTTC.

This clonotype was seen at least ten times. DNA for the CDR3: TGTGCCAGCAGCTTAACCCCCGCTGGGGAGCAGTACGTC. Protein: CASSLTPAGEQYV. The chain links TRBV7-8 to TRBJ2-7; D gene uncertain. Trimming left V 2 bases short and J 7 bases short, with 12 bases between. This CDR3 region has 13 residues. Germline assignment: CDR1 SGHVS and CDR2 FQNEAQ.

The chain has TRBV6-1 and TRBJ2-4; 10 bases align to TRBD2. The germline V gene encodes CDR1 MNHNS and CDR2 SASEGT. The J segment lost 10 bases and the V segment lost 6 bases, leaving 6 bases of the junction unmatched. The CDR3 length is 13 residues. CDR3 residues: CASRRGLAEIQYF. The CDR3 region has the DNA TGTGCCAGCAGACGTGGACTAGCGGAAATTCAGTACTTC.

There are a few counts of this clonotype. DNA for the CDR3: TGTGCCAGCAGCTTAGCCCGGGCTGCTCCTAACTACGAGCAGTACTTC. Translated: CASSLARAAPNYEQYF. The chain carries TRBV11-2 and TRBJ2-7, with no clear D. This CDR3 region has 16 residues. Per the germline V gene, CDR1 is SGHAT and CDR2 is FQNNGV. Trimming removed 1 base from V and 3 bases from J, with 16 bases in between.

This clonotype was counted only a few times. Compared with germline, one end of the junction differs, possibly owing to a read error. The chain carries TRBV7-6 and TRBJ2-5, with 9 bases lining up with TRBD1. The germline V gene has CDR1 SGHVS and CDR2 FNYEAQ. The CDR3 runs to 15 residues. The DNA for the CDR3 is TGTGCTAGCAGCTCCGGGACAGGGAGATCGGAGACCCAGTACTTC. Its translation is CASSSGTGRSETQYF.

This clonotype was observed once. This chain connects TRBV20-1 to TRBJ1-2; TRBD1 agrees at 9 bases. The germline V gene has CDR1 DFQATT and CDR2 SNEGSKA (reference sequence). The CDR3 is 13 amino acids. Trimming removed 2 bases from V and 8 bases from J; junction bases left unmatched: 6. CDR3 protein: CSARIQGAQGYTF. The CDR3 bases are TGCAGTGCTAGAATACAGGGGGCGCAGGGCTACACCTTC.

The genes are TRBV6-2 or TRBV6-3 and TRBJ2-5; D might be TRBD2 (5 bases). V lost 6 bases and J lost 4, with 12 bases in between. CDR1 MNHEY and CDR2 SVGEGT come from the germline V gene. The CDR3 consists of 13 residues. CDR3 residues: CASSWTLSETQYF. In DNA form, the CDR3 reads TGTGCCAGCAGCTGGACTCTTTCAGAGACCCAGTACTTC.

This clonotype was detected a few times. The CDR3 sequence is CASSLIGGIKTDTEAFF. In DNA form, the CDR3 reads TGTGCCAGCAGCTTAATAGGGGGGATCAAGACTGACACTGAAGCTTTCTTT. The chain employs TRBV7-9 and TRBJ1-1; possibly TRBD1 for D (6 bases). The CDR3 contains 17 residues. V was cut by 2 bases and J by 3 bases, with 19 bases left in between. Germline values: CDR1 SEHNR, CDR2 FQNEAQ (reference sequence).

The chain employs TRBV5-4 and TRBJ2-7; the match to TRBD1 covers 8 bases. This CDR3 spans 15 amino acids. V lost 1 base, J lost 2 bases, and 5 bases stayed unmatched. Germline CDR1 is SGHNT and CDR2 is YYREEE (reference sequence). CDR3 nucleotides: TGTGCCAGCAGCTTGAGGGACAGGACCGCCTACGAGCAGTACTTC. It yields the protein CASSLRDRTAYEQYF.

This rearrangement joins TRBV25-1 to TRBJ2-2; the D gene is possibly TRBD1 (5 bases). This CDR3 comprises 17 residues. Germline V lookup: CDR1 MGHDK, CDR2 SYGVNS. Between the trimmed V and J ends, which lost 4 bases and 0 bases, there was a span of 15 bases. The DNA for the CDR3 is TGTGCCAGCAGTGGGAACAGGAGCTGGGCGAACACCGGGGAGCTGTTTTTT. Amino acids: CASSGNRSWANTGELFF. Full variable domain (outside the CDR3, taken from reference TRBV25-1 and TRBJ2-2): EADIYQTPRYLVIGTGKKITLECSQTMGHDKMYWYQQDPGMELHLIHYSYGVNSTEKGDLSSESTVSRIRTEHFPLTLESARPSHTSQYLCASSGNRSWANTGELFFGEGSRLTVL.

The chain combines TRBV5-5 with TRBJ1-1; D is uncertain. The CDR3 length is 13 residues. V lost 6 bases and J lost 0, with 9 bases in between. CDR1 is SGHKS, CDR2 YYEKEE, per germline (reference sequence). CDR3 amino acids: CASIRRMNTEAFF. CDR3 DNA sequence: TGTGCCAGCATCCGGAGGATGAACACTGAAGCTTTCTTT.

There are a few counts of this clonotype. This chain uses TRBV4-2 with TRBJ2-7; no firm D call. Per germline, CDR1 LGHNA and CDR2 YNFKEQ. The CDR3 spans 13 residues. Trimming removed 5 bases from V and 3 bases from J, with 11 bases in between. In DNA form, the CDR3 reads TGTGCCAGCAGCGATGACCCACTCTACGAGCAGTACTTC. Residues: CASSDDPLYEQYF.

This chain links TRBV19 with TRBJ1-5, with 8 bases matching TRBD1. This CDR3 comprises 17 residues. CDR1 and CDR2 from the germline V gene are LNHDA and SQIVND (reference sequence). V lost 1 base and J lost 4; bases outside the gene matches: 9. CDR3: CASSIGEQGAGNQPQHF. The CDR3 DNA reads TGTGCCAGTAGTATAGGGGAGCAGGGGGCAGGTAATCAGCCCCAGCATTTT.

The V call is TRBV6-1, the J call TRBJ2-3, with D perhaps TRBD1 (5 bases). CDR1 is MNHNS, CDR2 SASEGT, per germline. The V end lost 1 base, the J end lost 6 bases, and 14 bases lay between the germline ends. The CDR3 has 15 amino acids. The CDR3 loop is CASSEDWQGWDTQYF. In nucleotides, the CDR3 is TGTGCCAGCAGTGAAGATTGGCAGGGATGGGATACGCAGTATTTT.

The rearrangement links TRBV9 to TRBJ2-1; 11 nucleotides match TRBD1. This CDR3 is 15 amino acids long. The germline CDR1 and CDR2 sequences are SGDLS and YYNGEE. V lost 2 bases and J lost 4; bases outside the gene matches: 2. The CDR3 region has the DNA TGTGCCAGCAGCGTCGGGACAGGGGGGTACAATGAGCAGTTCTTC. Its protein is CASSVGTGGYNEQFF.

This clonotype was observed a few times. V usage is TRBV7-6 and J usage is TRBJ2-7; D ambiguous. V lost 3 bases, J lost 6 bases, and 9 bases lay in between. The germline CDR1 and CDR2 sequences are SGHVS and FNYEAQ. The CDR3 sequence is 12 residues long. The CDR3 is CASSLTPPEQYF. Here the CDR3 DNA reads TGTGCCAGCAGCTTGACCCCTCCCGAGCAGTACTTC.

In its sample, this clonotype was seen a few times. J is TRBJ2-2 and V is TRBV10-3; D gene ambiguous. Germline CDR1 and CDR2: ENHRY and SYGVKD. The V and J ends lost 11 bases and 7 bases respectively, with 8 bases between them. CDR3 length: 10 residues. The chain's CDR3 is CASLGGELFF. The CDR3 bases are TGTGCCTCCCTAGGCGGGGAGCTGTTTTTT.